This T cell receptor beta chain was documented in a study of graft-versus-host responses after intestinal transplantation. Study context: Tacrolimus plus steroids were given to all recipients for roughly three years, preceded by anti-thymocyte globulin induction. Broader study findings: Recipient marrow contained GvH clones, some of which appeared first in ileum or blood. Researchers found peak circulating GvH clone levels linked to early post-transplant HvG declines.

Comments on this clone: Antigen specificity is unknown.

Only in-frame clones appear in the TCRdb table, and some are missing; sequencing was by immunoSEQ multiplex PCR. The repertoire consists of 85,000 to 90,000 clones, with about 90% occurring once and the leading ten covering around 0.11%. The clonotype comes from a human donor who received an intestinal transplant. The specimen was unstimulated CD4+ T cells sorted from spleen or lymph node cells, collected before intestinal transplant.

The CDR3 sequence is CASRPGGTGFDGYTF. The CDR3 DNA is TGTGCCAGCAGACCCGGGGGGACAGGGTTCGATGGCTACACCTTC. The chain carries TRBV6-5 and TRBJ1-2; 9 nucleotides align to TRBD1. The V gene's germline CDR1 is MNHEY and CDR2 SVGAGI. The trim removed 6 bases at V and 6 bases at J, leaving 11 bases unmatched. This CDR3 has 15 residues.